This T cell receptor (beta chain) was captured in a study of cytomegalovirus exposure and HLA in healthy donors. Deletions cut 2 bases from V and 6 bases from J, with 17 bases between. The CDR3 totals 16 residues. The germline V gene has CDR1 MNHNY and CDR2 SVGAGI (reference sequence). The PCR had 60 Vbeta and 13 Jbeta primers. Assay: immunoSEQ multiplex PCR; the TCRdb copy retains only in-frame clones and omits some. This sample lists 100,000 to 150,000 clones; its ten largest clones have 1%. Comments on this clone: The target antigen is unknown.

Findings of the study overall: A later analysis showed TCR association rates differing by HLA locus, peaking at DRB1 and lowest at HLA-C.

This TCR was recovered from a young man in good health and CMV-seronegative. This rearrangement joins TRBV6-6 to TRBJ1-5; D may be TRBD1 (5 bases). Sequencing was done on a sample of PBMCs. CDR3 DNA sequence: TGTGCCAGCAGTTACCCGTCGGGGGGTCAGGGTCAGCCCCAGCATTTT. It translates to CASSYPSGGQGQPQHF.